The clone carrying this TCR beta chain was picked up a small number of times. Its antigen remains unidentified. This record belongs to a study of PD-1 blockade in classical Hodgkin lymphoma. Study summary: Patients were infused with nivolumab 3 mg/kg every 2 weeks. Study findings and constraints: Baseline diversity in complete responders resembled that of newly diagnosed patients. Any patient who commenced nivolumab under 1 year after ASCT was excluded. With respect to the repertoire differences, their causes, possibly disease activity or prior therapy, remain undefined.

TCRdb's copy holds only in-frame clones and misses some; the assay was immunoSEQ multiplex PCR. The top ten clones hold 2.9% of a sample with about 90,000 clones, 90% of them seen once. The sample's time point: cycle 4 day 1 (C4D1), after around six weeks of nivolumab. Every patient was affected by relapse after autologous stem cell transplantation, while exposure to brentuximab vedotin was not uniform. The CDR3 length is 13 residues. CDR1 and CDR2 from the germline V gene are MNHEY and SVGAGI. V shed 6 bases and J 14 bases; nucleotides not matched to a gene: 8. The sample here was peripheral blood mononuclear cells (PBMCs), taken before the fourth cycle of nivolumab. The TCR sequence derives from a human donor with classical Hodgkin lymphoma. This chain joins TRBV6-5 and TRBJ1-4; TRBD1 matches 11 bases. The CDR3 bases are TGTGCCAGCAGCCCAGGACAGGGGGCTAGGCTGTTTTTT. Its protein is CASSPGQGARLFF.